This T cell receptor (beta chain) was captured in a study of blood T cell repertoires in COVID-19. In the study overall: The cDNA or gDNA used as material had been derived from T cells, B-cell-depleted T cells, or PBMCs.

V was pared by 2 bases and J by 3 bases, with 26 bases between. The CDR3 is 19 residues long. CDR1 and CDR2 (germline): SGHTA, FQGNSA. The method was immunoSEQ multiplex PCR; TCRdb's version includes in-frame clones alone and lacks a portion of them. The repertoire has under 80,000 clones, 92% of them found once; the top ten carry around 6%. This chain links TRBV7-2 with TRBJ2-7, with a possible D match to TRBD1 (6 bases). Input material: peripheral blood. The source of this sequence is a human donor in a cohort sampled during active COVID-19. This CDR3 reads CASSLYQSGTHSTSYEQYF. CDR3 nucleotides: TGTGCCAGCAGCTTATACCAGTCGGGGACACACTCAACCAGCTACGAGCAGTACTTC.